This T cell receptor (beta chain) was recorded in a study of OX40 agonist ivuxolimab in advanced cancers. Some clones are missing from TCRdb's copy, which holds only in-frame ones; the method was immunoSEQ multiplex PCR. Here the sample spans around 71,000 clones, roughly three quarters being singletons. This clone was detected a few times. Trimming removed 0 bases from V and 3 bases from J, with 9 bases in between. In germline, CDR1 is LGHNT, CDR2 FRNRAP. This CDR3 is 15 amino acids long. This TCR came from an adult with an advanced solid tumor such as melanoma, head and neck, liver or kidney cancer. This chain joins TRBV12-5 and TRBJ2-1; D is unresolved. The starting material was CD4+ or CD8+ T cells sorted from blood, obtained in a trial of the OX40 agonist ivuxolimab. Here the CDR3 reads CASGLVGQVYNEQFF. CDR3 nucleotides: TGTGCTAGTGGTTTGGTAGGGCAGGTCTACAATGAGCAGTTCTTC.